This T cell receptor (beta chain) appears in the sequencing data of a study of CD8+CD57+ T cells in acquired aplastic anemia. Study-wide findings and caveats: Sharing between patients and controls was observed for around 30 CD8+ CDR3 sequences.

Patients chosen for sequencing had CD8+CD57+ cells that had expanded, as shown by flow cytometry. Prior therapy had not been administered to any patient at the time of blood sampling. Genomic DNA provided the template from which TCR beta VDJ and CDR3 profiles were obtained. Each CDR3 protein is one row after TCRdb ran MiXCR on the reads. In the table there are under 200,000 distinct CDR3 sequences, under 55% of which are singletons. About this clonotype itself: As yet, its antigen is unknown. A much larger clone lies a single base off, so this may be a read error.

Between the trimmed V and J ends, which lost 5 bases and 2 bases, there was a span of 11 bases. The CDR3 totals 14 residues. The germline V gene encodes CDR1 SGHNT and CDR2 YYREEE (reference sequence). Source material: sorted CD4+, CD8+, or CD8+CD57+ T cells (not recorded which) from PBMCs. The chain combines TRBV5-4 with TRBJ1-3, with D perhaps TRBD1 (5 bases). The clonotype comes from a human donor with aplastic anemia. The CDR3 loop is CASSWGRAGNTIYF. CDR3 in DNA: TGTGCCAGCAGTTGGGGGAGAGCTGGAAACACCATATATTTT.